A selection of T cell receptor beta chains follows, all from one sample in a study of blood T cells in healthy people across ages. TCRdb re-called the 5' RACE reads through MiXCR, storing one row per CDR3 protein. Here the sample spans about 680,000 distinct CDR3 sequences, roughly 49% being singletons. Material: blood. The receptors stem from a woman aged 60-75 years in good health. The CDR3 runs from the conserved cysteine through the conserved F or W. D genes are given only for firm matches. Clone size is stated in some rows and not others, as once, few, many or a class when expanded.

j_call	d_call	v_call	clone_size	cdr3_aa	cdr3_nt
TRBJ2-3	.	TRBV20-1	.	CSAGLRTARGPDTQYF	TGCAGTGCTGGTCTAAGGACTGCCAGGGGCCCAGATACGCAGTATTTT
TRBJ1-2	.	TRBV27	.	CASSWGRGLYGYTF	TGTGCCAGCAGTTGGGGGAGGGGGTTGTATGGCTACACCTTC
TRBJ2-3	TRBD2	TRBV6-2/TRBV6-3	once	CASKGLAETDTQYF	TGTGCCAGCAAGGGACTAGCGGAAACAGATACGCAGTATTTT
TRBJ2-4	TRBD2	TRBV7-2	.	CASSLGLAGGLLAKNIQYF	TGTGCCAGCAGCTTAGGACTAGCGGGAGGGCTACTAGCCAAAAACATTCAGTACTTC
TRBJ2-7	.	TRBV4-2	.	CASSQDTRANEQYF	TGTGCCAGCAGCCAAGATACTAGAGCCAATGAGCAGTACTTC
TRBJ1-1	.	TRBV7-2	.	CASSFRVTSGNTEAFF	TGTGCCAGCAGCTTCCGGGTTACATCCGGGAACACTGAAGCTTTCTTT
TRBJ1-1	TRBD1	TRBV6-6	.	CASKGGEYTEAFF	TGTGCCAGCAAAGGGGGCGAGTACACTGAAGCTTTCTTT
TRBJ2-3	TRBD2	TRBV7-3	.	CASSPWAPSGSSTDTQYF	TGTGCCAGCAGCCCGTGGGCTCCTAGCGGGAGCAGCACAGATACGCAGTATTTT
TRBJ2-5	.	TRBV29-1	.	CSVISGAPETQYF	TGCAGCGTCATTTCGGGAGCTCCAGAGACCCAGTACTTC
TRBJ2-3	.	TRBV5-1	many	CASSPIGPWGDTQYF	TGCGCCAGCAGCCCAATTGGACCCTGGGGAGATACGCAGTATTTT
TRBJ1-5	TRBD1	TRBV7-9	.	CASSSVGQGFDQPQHF	TGTGCCAGCAGTTCCGTCGGACAGGGTTTCGATCAGCCCCAGCATTTT
TRBJ2-1	TRBD1	TRBV6-2/TRBV6-3	.	CASSYFPGQGNNEQFF	TGTGCCAGCAGTTACTTCCCGGGACAGGGAAACAATGAGCAGTTCTTC
TRBJ2-4	.	TRBV6-1	.	CAGTDGRLRNIQYF	TGTGCCGGCACCGACGGAAGGCTAAGGAACATTCAGTACTTC
TRBJ2-6	TRBD1	TRBV28	.	CASSPNRGYGANVLTF	TGTGCCAGCAGTCCCAACAGGGGTTATGGGGCCAACGTCCTGACTTTC
TRBJ2-3	.	TRBV20-1	.	CSARGAWGVAPDTQYF	TGCAGTGCTAGAGGGGCGTGGGGGGTAGCCCCAGATACGCAGTATTTT
TRBJ2-3	.	TRBV11-2	many	CASSLTGLDTQYF	TGTGCCAGCAGCTTAACAGGGCTCGATACGCAGTATTTT
TRBJ2-1	TRBD2	TRBV27	.	CASSRTSGDQETQFF	TGTGCCAGCAGTAGGACTAGCGGAGACCAAGAGACCCAGTTCTTC
TRBJ2-1	TRBD2	TRBV12-3/TRBV12-4	.	CASSPHFAGGSNEQFF	TGTGCCAGCAGTCCCCACTTCGCGGGAGGGTCCAATGAGCAGTTCTTC
TRBJ2-1	.	TRBV15	once	CATSRAKGEGYNAQFF	TGTGCCACCAGCAGAGCGAAGGGGGAAGGGTACAATGCGCAGTTCTTC
TRBJ2-2	.	TRBV29-1	.	CSVFPGHPTGELFF	TGCAGCGTCTTTCCGGGACACCCCACCGGGGAGCTGTTTTTT
TRBJ2-7	.	TRBV7-2	few	CASSLGGLASYNEQYF	TGTGCCAGCAGCTTAGGGGGTCTGGCCTCCTACAATGAGCAGTACTTC
TRBJ1-2	TRBD1	TRBV9	.	CASSVGGQGANYGYTF	TGTGCCAGCAGCGTAGGGGGCCAGGGGGCTAACTATGGCTACACCTTC
TRBJ1-3	TRBD1	TRBV20-1	few	CSAWDRESGNTIYF	TGCAGTGCGTGGGACAGGGAGTCGGGAAACACCATATATTTT
TRBJ1-5	TRBD1	TRBV20-1	.	CSASTASGQDNQPQHF	TGCAGTGCTAGTACTGCCTCAGGACAGGACAATCAGCCCCAGCATTTT
TRBJ1-2	.	TRBV28	few	CASSLVLPDSNYGYTF	TGTGCCAGCAGTTTGGTGTTGCCGGATTCTAACTATGGCTACACCTTC
TRBJ2-7	.	TRBV7-9	few	CASSSPRHLYEQYF	TGTGCCAGCAGCAGCCCTAGACATCTCTACGAGCAGTACTTC
TRBJ2-1	.	TRBV5-1	.	CVSREGTLLNNEQFF	TGCGTCAGCAGGGAAGGGACCCTCCTTAACAATGAGCAGTTCTTC
TRBJ2-7	.	TRBV5-1	.	CASSLGSYYEQYF	TGCGCCAGCAGCTTGGGCAGCTACTACGAGCAGTACTTC
TRBJ2-5	.	TRBV7-9	.	CASSYRVLSQETQYF	TGTGCCAGCAGCTACAGGGTGTTAAGCCAAGAGACCCAGTACTTC
TRBJ1-2	.	TRBV20-1	.	CSAGGGGDYGDTF	TGCAGTGCTGGAGGAGGGGGGGACTATGGCGACACCTTC
TRBJ1-2	TRBD1	TRBV7-9	many	CASSPGTGVYGYTF	TGTGCCAGCTCCCCGGGGACAGGGGTTTATGGCTACACCTTC
TRBJ2-2	.	TRBV28	.	CASSVGWASNTGELFF	TGTGCCAGCAGCGTCGGATGGGCCAGCAACACCGGGGAGCTGTTTTTT
TRBJ1-1	.	TRBV21-1	.	CASSLMGGEGATEAFF	TGTGCCAGCAGCCTTATGGGAGGGGAGGGGGCCACTGAAGCTTTCTTT
TRBJ2-5	TRBD1	TRBV7-2	.	CASSLRTGQETQYF	TGTGCCAGCAGCTTAAGGACAGGACAAGAGACCCAGTACTTC
TRBJ2-1	TRBD2	TRBV12-5	.	CASGSFSAGIYNEQFF	TGTGCTAGTGGCTCCTTCTCAGCGGGAATTTACAATGAGCAGTTCTTC
TRBJ1-2	.	TRBV30	.	CAWSVTDNYGYTF	TGTGCCTGGAGTGTAACAGATAACTATGGCTACACCTTC
TRBJ2-7	TRBD2	TRBV28	few	CASSRLAGSSEQYF	TGTGCCAGCAGTAGACTAGCCGGGTCCTCCGAGCAGTACTTC
TRBJ2-7	TRBD1	TRBV27	few	CASSAQGAPYEQYF	TGTGCCAGCAGTGCGCAGGGGGCCCCTTACGAGCAGTACTTC
TRBJ2-5	TRBD2	TRBV7-9	few	CASSGTSGRAPETQYF	TGTGCCAGCAGCGGAACTAGCGGGAGGGCCCCAGAGACCCAGTACTTC
TRBJ2-3	.	TRBV3-1	.	CASSQIGTDTQYF	TGTGCCAGCAGCCAGATAGGCACAGATACGCAGTATTTT
TRBJ2-7	.	TRBV7-2	few	CASSLGRMYEQYF	TGTGCCAGCAGCTTAGGGCGCATGTACGAGCAGTACTTC
TRBJ2-7	.	TRBV4-3	few	CASSQDKDYEQYF	TGCGCCAGCAGCCAGGACAAAGACTACGAGCAGTACTTC
TRBJ2-6	TRBD1	TRBV5-1	once	CASGLTGLTSGANVLTF	TGCGCCAGCGGCTTGACAGGGTTGACCTCTGGGGCCAACGTCCTGACTTTC
TRBJ1-1	.	TRBV19	.	CASNPTFPNTEAFF	TGTGCCAGTAATCCTACCTTTCCGAACACTGAAGCTTTCTTT
TRBJ2-7	.	TRBV3-1	few	CASSPGYNEQYF	TGTGCCAGCAGCCCGGGCTACAATGAGCAGTACTTC
TRBJ2-3	TRBD1	TRBV7-3	.	CASSFGTGRADTQYF	TGTGCCAGCAGCTTCGGGACAGGGAGAGCAGATACGCAGTATTTT
TRBJ2-7	TRBD2	TRBV5-6	few	CASRPIAGRSYNEQYF	TGTGCCAGCAGACCTATAGCGGGACGCTCCTACAATGAGCAGTACTTC
TRBJ2-5	TRBD1	TRBV29-1	few	CSVGGTGLETQYF	TGCAGCGTTGGAGGGACAGGGTTAGAGACCCAGTACTTC
TRBJ2-7	.	TRBV7-2	few	CASSSYPTGARYEQYF	TGTGCCAGCAGCAGCTACCCGACAGGCGCCCGCTACGAGCAGTACTTC